This TCR beta chain emerged from a study of read filtering for tumor transcriptome and immune sequencing. General observations from the study: Dropping single-read clonotypes raised IR-seq and RNA-seq shared-clonotype correlation.

The CDR3 covers 16 residues. Looked up from germline, CDR1 is MGHDK and CDR2 is SYGVNS. V gave up 0 bases and J gave up 5 bases, with 17 bases separating them. Molecular barcoded adaptors covering alpha/delta and beta/gamma chains were used on approximately 400 ng RNA. A single record per CDR3 protein comes from TCRdb applying MiXCR to the reads. The sample contains 55,000 to 60,000 distinct CDR3 sequences, more than 9% of which appear only once. In its sample, this clonotype was seen a few times. Its antigen remains unknown. The sequence was obtained from a donor at least 40 years old with multiple myeloma. J is TRBJ2-7 and V is TRBV25-1, with a weak D call TRBD1 (6 bases). The sequencing input was a population of CD138-negative cells sorted from bone marrow. The CDR3 protein is CASSEYSGRGEHEQYF. The CDR3 DNA reads as TGTGCCAGCAGTGAATACTCCGGCAGGGGTGAACACGAGCAGTACTTC.